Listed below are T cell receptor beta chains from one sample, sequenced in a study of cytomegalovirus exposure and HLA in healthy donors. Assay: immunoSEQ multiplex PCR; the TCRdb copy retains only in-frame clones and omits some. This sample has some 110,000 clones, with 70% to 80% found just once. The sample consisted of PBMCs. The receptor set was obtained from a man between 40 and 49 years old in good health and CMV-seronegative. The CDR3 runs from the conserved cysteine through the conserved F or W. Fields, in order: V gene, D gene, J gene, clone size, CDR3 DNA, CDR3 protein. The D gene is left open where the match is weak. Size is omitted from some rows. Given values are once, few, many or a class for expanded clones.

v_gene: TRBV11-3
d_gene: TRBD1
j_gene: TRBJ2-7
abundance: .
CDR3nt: TGTGCCAGCAGTACCCCCCCGGGACAGGGCTACGAGCAGTACTTC
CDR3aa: CASSTPPGQGYEQYF

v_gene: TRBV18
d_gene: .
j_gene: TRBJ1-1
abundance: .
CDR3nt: TGTGCCAGCTCACCCCAAGGACTTGGGCACACTGAAGCTTTCTTT
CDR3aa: CASSPQGLGHTEAFF

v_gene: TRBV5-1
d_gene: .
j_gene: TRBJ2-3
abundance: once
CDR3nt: TGCGCCAGCAGCCCGAGCGCCACCCCAGATACGCAGTATTTT
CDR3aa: CASSPSATPDTQYF

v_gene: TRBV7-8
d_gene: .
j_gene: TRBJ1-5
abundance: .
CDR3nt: TGTGCCAGCAGCTTGAGGATCGATAGCAATCAGCCCCAGCATTTT
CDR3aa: CASSLRIDSNQPQHF

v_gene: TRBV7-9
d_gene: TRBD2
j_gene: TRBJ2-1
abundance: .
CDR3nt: TGTGCCAGCAGCCGACTAGCAGCCTACAATGAGCAGTTCTTC
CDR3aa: CASSRLAAYNEQFF

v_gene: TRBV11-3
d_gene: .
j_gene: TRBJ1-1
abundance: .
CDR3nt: TGTGCCAGCAGCTTGGACGGGGTCACTGAAGCTTTCTTT
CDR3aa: CASSLDGVTEAFF

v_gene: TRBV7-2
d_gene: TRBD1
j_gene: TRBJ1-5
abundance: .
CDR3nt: TGTGCCAGCAGCCCGAGAGACAGGGGTAAACGGCAGCCCCAGCATTTT
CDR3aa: CASSPRDRGKRQPQHF

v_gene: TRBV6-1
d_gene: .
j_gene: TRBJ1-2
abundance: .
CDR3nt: TGTGCCAGCAGTGAAGTTGAGGCTTACTTAGGCTACACCTTC
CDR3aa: CASSEVEAYLGYTF

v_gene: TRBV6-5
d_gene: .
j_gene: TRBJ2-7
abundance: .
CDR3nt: TGTGCCAGCAGAGATACGACAGGTGAGCAGTACTTC
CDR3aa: CASRDTTGEQYF

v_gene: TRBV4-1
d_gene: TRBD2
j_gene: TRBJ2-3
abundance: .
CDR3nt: TGCGCCAGCAGCCAAGAGACGGGAGTGGATGCACTAGCGGGAGGAGCGGCAGATACGCAGTATTTT
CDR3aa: CASSQETGVDALAGGAADTQYF

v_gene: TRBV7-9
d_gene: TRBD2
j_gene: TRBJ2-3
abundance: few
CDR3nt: TGTGCCCTCAGGGCTAGCGGGGGGGGCCCAGATACGCAGTATTTT
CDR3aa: CALRASGGGPDTQYF

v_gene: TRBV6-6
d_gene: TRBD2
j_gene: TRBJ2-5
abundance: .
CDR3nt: TGTGCCAGCAGCCCCGGGGGTAGCGGGAGGGGGGAGACCCAGTACTTC
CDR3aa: CASSPGGSGRGETQYF

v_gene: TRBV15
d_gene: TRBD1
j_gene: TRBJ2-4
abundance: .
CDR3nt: TGTGCCACCAGCAGAGGGGACAGGGAGGCCAAAAACATTCAGTACTTC
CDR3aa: CATSRGDREAKNIQYF

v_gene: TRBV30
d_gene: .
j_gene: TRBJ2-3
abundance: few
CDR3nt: TGTGCCTGGAGTGTAGGGGGTTTAGATACGCAGTATTTT
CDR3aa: CAWSVGGLDTQYF

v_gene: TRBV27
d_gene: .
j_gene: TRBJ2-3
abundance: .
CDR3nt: TGTGCCAGCAGTTTAGAACGGAGCACAGATACGCAGTATTTT
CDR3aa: CASSLERSTDTQYF

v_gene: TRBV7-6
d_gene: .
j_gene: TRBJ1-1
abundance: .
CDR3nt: TGTGCCAGCAGCCCTACTATGTTGGGGAGGGGAAACACTGAAGCTTTCTTT
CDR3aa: CASSPTMLGRGNTEAFF

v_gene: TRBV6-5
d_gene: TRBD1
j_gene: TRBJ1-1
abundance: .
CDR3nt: TGTGCCAGCAGTTACGGGGGACAGGGTTTGACTGAAGCTTTCTTT
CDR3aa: CASSYGGQGLTEAFF

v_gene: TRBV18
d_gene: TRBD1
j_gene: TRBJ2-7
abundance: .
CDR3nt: TGTGCCAGCTCACGACAGACAGGGGAGTACGAGCAGTACTTC
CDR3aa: CASSRQTGEYEQYF

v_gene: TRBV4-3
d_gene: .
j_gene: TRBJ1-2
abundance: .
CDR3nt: TGCGCCAGCAGCCAAGATACGGGGCGGGGGACTTACTATGGCTACACCTTC
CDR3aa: CASSQDTGRGTYYGYTF

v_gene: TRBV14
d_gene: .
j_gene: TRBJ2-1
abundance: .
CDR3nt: TGTGCCAGCAGCCAAAAAGCGGGTCCGGGGTACAATGAGCAGTTCTTC
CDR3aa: CASSQKAGPGYNEQFF

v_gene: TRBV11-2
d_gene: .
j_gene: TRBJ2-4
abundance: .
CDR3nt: TGTGCCAGCAGCTTTGAGGGAGCCAAAAACATTCAGTACTTC
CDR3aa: CASSFEGAKNIQYF

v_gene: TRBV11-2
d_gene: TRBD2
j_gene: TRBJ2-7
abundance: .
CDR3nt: TGTGCCAGCAGCTTGGTCCCGGGACTAGCGGTAGACGAGCAGTACTTC
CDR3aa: CASSLVPGLAVDEQYF

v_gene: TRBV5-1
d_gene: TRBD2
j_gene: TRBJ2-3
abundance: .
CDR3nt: TGCGCCAGCAGCTTGTGGTCTAGCGGGAGTGGTTTGGATACGCAGTATTTT
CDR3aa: CASSLWSSGSGLDTQYF

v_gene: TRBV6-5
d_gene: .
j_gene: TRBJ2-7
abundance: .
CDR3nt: TGTGCCAGCAGTTACTCAGTCGGCAGGACCTACGAGCAGTACTTC
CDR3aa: CASSYSVGRTYEQYF

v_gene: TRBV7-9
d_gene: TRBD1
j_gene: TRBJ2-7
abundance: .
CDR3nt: TGTTCCAGCAGCCATAGGGACAGGGTCACCTACGAGCAGTACTTC
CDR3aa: CSSSHRDRVTYEQYF

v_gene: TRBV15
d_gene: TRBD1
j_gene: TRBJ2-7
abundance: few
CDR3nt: TGTGCCACCAGCAGCGTCGCGACAGGGAACGAGCAGTACTTC
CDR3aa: CATSSVATGNEQYF

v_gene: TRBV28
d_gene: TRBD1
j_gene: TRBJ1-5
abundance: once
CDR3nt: TGTGCCAGCAAAGCTGGACAGGGGGGACAGCCCCAGCATTTT
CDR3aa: CASKAGQGGQPQHF

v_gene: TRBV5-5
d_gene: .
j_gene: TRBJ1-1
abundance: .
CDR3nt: TGTGCCAGCAGCCGGATAGACGGAAGGAGCACTGAAGCTTTCTTT
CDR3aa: CASSRIDGRSTEAFF

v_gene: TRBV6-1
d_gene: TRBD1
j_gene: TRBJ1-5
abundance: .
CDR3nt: TGTGCCACCCAGACAGGGGAAGAGCAGCCCCAGCATTTT
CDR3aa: CATQTGEEQPQHF

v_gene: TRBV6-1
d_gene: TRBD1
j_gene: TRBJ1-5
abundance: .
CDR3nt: TGTGCCAGCAGGGGGGACAGGGAAGTTCAGCCCCAGCATTTT
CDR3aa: CASRGDREVQPQHF

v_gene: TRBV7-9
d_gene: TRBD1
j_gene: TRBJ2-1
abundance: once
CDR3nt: TGTGCCAGCAGCCACCGGGACAGGCATTACAATGAGCAGTTCTTC
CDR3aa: CASSHRDRHYNEQFF

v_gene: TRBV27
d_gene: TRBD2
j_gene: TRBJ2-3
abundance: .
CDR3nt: TGTGCCAGCAGTTTGGTCCCGGGACTAACTAGCACAGATACGCAGTATTTT
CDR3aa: CASSLVPGLTSTDTQYF

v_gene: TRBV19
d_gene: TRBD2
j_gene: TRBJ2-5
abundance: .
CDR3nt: TGTGCCAGTAGTATGGGGAAGCGGGGGGCGGCAGAGACCCAGTACTTC
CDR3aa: CASSMGKRGAAETQYF

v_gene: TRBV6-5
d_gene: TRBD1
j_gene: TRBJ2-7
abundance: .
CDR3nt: TGTGCCAGCAGTTACAGGACAGGGAACGAGCAGTACTTC
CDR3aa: CASSYRTGNEQYF

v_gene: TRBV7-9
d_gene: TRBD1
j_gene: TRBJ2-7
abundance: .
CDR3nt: TGTGCCAGCAGCCGGGACAGGATGAGCTCCTACGAGCAGTACTTC
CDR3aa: CASSRDRMSSYEQYF

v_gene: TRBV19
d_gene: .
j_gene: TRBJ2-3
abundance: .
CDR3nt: TGTGCCAGTAGTATAGCGGGGGCAGATACGCAGTATTTT
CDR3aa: CASSIAGADTQYF

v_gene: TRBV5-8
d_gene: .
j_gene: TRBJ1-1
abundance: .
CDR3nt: TGTGCCAGCAGCTTGGGTCCGACACTGAACACTGAAGCTTTCTTT
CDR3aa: CASSLGPTLNTEAFF

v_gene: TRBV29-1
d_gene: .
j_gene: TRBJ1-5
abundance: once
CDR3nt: TGCAGCGTGTGCCCGGGGGACGGCAATCAGCCCCAGCATTTT
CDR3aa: CSVCPGDGNQPQHF

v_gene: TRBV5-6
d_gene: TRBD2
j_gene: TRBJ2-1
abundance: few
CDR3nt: TGTGCCAGCAGCTTGGATGGGAGGGTCGATGAGCAGTTCTTC
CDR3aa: CASSLDGRVDEQFF

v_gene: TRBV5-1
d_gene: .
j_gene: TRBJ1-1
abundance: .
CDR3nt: TGCGCCAGCAGCTTGACAGGCCGGAACACTGAAGCTTTCTTT
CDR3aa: CASSLTGRNTEAFF

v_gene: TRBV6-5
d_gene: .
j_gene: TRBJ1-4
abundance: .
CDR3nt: TGTGCCAGCAGTTACTCCCAGGGGCTGGGTGAAAAACTGTTTTTT
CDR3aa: CASSYSQGLGEKLFF

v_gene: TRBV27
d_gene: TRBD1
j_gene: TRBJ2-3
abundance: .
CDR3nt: TGTGCCAGCAGTCCCGGACAGGGTCAGGGGATAGATACGCAGTATTTT
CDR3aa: CASSPGQGQGIDTQYF

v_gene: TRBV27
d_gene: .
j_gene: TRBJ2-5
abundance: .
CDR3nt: TGTGCCAGCAGTTTAGGGGGTAGCGGACTACCGACCCAGTACTTC
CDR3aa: CASSLGGSGLPTQYF

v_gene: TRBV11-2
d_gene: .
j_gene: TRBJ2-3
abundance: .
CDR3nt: TGTGCCAGCAAACGGACAGATAGCACAGATACGCAGTATTTT
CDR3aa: CASKRTDSTDTQYF

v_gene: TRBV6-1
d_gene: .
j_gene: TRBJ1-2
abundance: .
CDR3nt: TGTGCCAGCAGTGAAAAGGGCAGGGGCCTCTATGGCTACACCTTC
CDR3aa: CASSEKGRGLYGYTF

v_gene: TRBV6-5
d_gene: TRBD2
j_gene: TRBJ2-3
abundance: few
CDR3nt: TGTGCCAGCGGACTAGCGGGGGTACCAGATACGCAGTATTTT
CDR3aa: CASGLAGVPDTQYF

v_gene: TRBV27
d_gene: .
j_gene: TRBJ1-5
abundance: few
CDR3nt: TGTGCCAGCAGCCTCTCAGGGGTCAATCAGCCCCAGCATTTT
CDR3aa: CASSLSGVNQPQHF

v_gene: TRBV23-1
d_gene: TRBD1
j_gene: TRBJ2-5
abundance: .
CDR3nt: TGCGCCAGCAGTCTGGACAGGGGGCCCACCCAAGAGACCCAGTACTTC
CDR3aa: CASSLDRGPTQETQYF

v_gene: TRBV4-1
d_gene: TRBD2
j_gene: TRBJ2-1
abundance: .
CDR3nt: TGCGCCAGCAGCCAAGACCCGGGGACTAGCGCCTACAATGAGCAGTTCTTC
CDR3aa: CASSQDPGTSAYNEQFF

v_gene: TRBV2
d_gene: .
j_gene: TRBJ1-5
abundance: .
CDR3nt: TGTGCCAGCAGTGAAGCGGGATTTCAGGGTCAGCCCCAGCATTTT
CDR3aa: CASSEAGFQGQPQHF

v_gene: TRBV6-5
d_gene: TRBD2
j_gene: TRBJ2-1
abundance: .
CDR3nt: TGTGCCAGTGCGTGGCGGGAGGGGAATGAGCAGTTCTTC
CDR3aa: CASAWREGNEQFF

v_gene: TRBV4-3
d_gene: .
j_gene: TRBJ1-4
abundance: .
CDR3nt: TGCGCCAGCAGTCAGCAGGCAACTAATGAAAAACTGTTTTTT
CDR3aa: CASSQQATNEKLFF

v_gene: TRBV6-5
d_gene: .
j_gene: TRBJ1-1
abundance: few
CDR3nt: TGTGCCAGCAGTTATGAAGGGGGGAACACTGAAGCTTTCTTT
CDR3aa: CASSYEGGNTEAFF

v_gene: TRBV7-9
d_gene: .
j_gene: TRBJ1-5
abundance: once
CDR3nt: TGTGCCAGCAGCCCCCAGAATCAGCCCCAGCATTTT
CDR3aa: CASSPQNQPQHF

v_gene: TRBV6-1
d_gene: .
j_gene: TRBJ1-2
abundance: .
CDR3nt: TGTGCCAGCAGTGAAGCGGGGGGGGGTATCTATGGCTACACCTTC
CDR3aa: CASSEAGGGIYGYTF